This T cell receptor beta chain was retrieved from a study of identical twins. The cDNA had a unique molecular identifier and a template-switch universal primer site. TCRdb processed the 5' RACE reads anew with MiXCR; each CDR3 protein has one entry. The sample has hundreds of thousands of distinct CDR3 sequences, over 8.5% seen once. General study results and limits: The study found excess low generation probability among twin-shared out-of-frame alpha sequences. Sharing of beta out-of-frame sequences by twins showed a weaker excess.

This clonotype was observed a few times. Its antigen is not identified. These data were also filed under a second study, of yellow fever vaccine responses in identical twins. That work states: It has been reported that, in twins, the vaccine T cell response seemed partly convergent and partly personalized.

The sequence was obtained from a woman younger than 30 in good health. The specimen sequenced was PBMCs.

The CDR3 bases are TGTGCCAGCAGCCCACGAGCAGGGGGTCTTTTTTCTTTCTTT. Its protein product is CASSPRAGGLFSFF. This chain connects TRBV7-9 to TRBJ1-1; the match to TRBD1 covers 7 bases. Trimming cost V 5 bases and J 12 bases; bases outside gene matches: 15. Germline lookup yields CDR1 SEHNR and CDR2 FQNEAQ (reference sequence). CDR3 length: 14 residues. The variable domain in full, with the rest retrieved from reference TRBV7-9 and TRBJ1-1, is DTGVSQNPRHKITKRGQNVTFRCDPISEHNRLYWYRQTLGQGPEFLTYFQNEAQLEKSRLLSDRFSAERPKGSFSTLEIQRTEQGDSAMYLCASSPRAGGLFSFFGQGTRLTVV.